The 26 T cell receptor beta chains below were found in one sample sequenced in a study of CD8 T cells in Susac syndrome. Reverse transcription of roughly 0.45 to 1 ug RNA was carried out with random hexamers. TCRdb processed the immunoSEQ multiplex PCR reads anew with MiXCR; each CDR3 protein has one entry. Of 250,000 to 300,000 distinct CDR3 sequences listed, around 91% are singletons. The sample taken for sequencing was CD8+ T cells from PBMCs. All receptors come from a human donor with multiple sclerosis.

The rearrangement links TRBV7-9 to TRBJ2-5, with D hard to call. CDR1 and CDR2 (germline): SEHNR, FQNEAQ (reference sequence). The CDR3 totals 15 residues. V was clipped by 2 bases and J by 2 bases, with 12 bases between them. CDR3 region: CASSLKSVGQETQYF. The CDR3 DNA follows: TGTGCCAGCAGCTTAAAATCGGTTGGGCAAGAGACCCAGTACTTC.

This sequence joins TRBV7-8 and TRBJ2-2; D perhaps matches TRBD2 (5 bases). This CDR3 has 14 amino acids. Trimming removed 8 bases from V and 4 bases from J, with 14 bases in between. Germline CDR1 SGHVS, CDR2 FQNEAQ. CDR3 DNA: TGTGCCAGCCGTGAGGCGGGTTCCACCGGGGAGCTGTTTTTT. Protein: CASREAGSTGELFF.

The rearrangement uses TRBV9 and TRBJ2-1, with D tentatively TRBD1 (5 bases). The CDR3 totals 13 residues. Germline V CDR1 and CDR2: SGDLS, YYNGEE. V shed 0 bases and J shed 8 bases, with 9 bases lying between them. CDR3 DNA sequence: TGTGCCAGCAGCGTAGAGGGGTTTGATGAGCAGTTCTTC. Its translation: CASSVEGFDEQFF.

The rearrangement joins TRBV27 to TRBJ1-1; D not resolved. The germline V and J ends were trimmed by 0 bases and 3 bases, with 8 bases remaining between them. Germline V lookup: CDR1 MNHEY, CDR2 SMNVEV (reference sequence). The CDR3 is 14 residues long. The CDR3 DNA reads TGTGCCAGCAGTTTATCAGGCCTCCACACTGAAGCTTTCTTT. It specifies CASSLSGLHTEAFF.

V and J are TRBV5-1 and TRBJ1-3, with TRBD1 matching over 7 bases. Trimming cost V 3 bases and J 3 bases; bases outside gene matches: 6. Germline CDR1 and CDR2: SGHRS and YFSETQ. This CDR3 has 15 residues. CDR3 bases: TGCGCCAGCAGCTCCAAGACAGGGCTTGGAAACACCATATATTTT. Amino acid sequence: CASSSKTGLGNTIYF.

The chain is built from TRBV29-1 and TRBJ2-7; the match to TRBD2 covers 11 bases. Germline CDR1 is SQVTM and CDR2 is ANQGSEA. This CDR3 spans 13 amino acids. The trim removed 5 bases at V and 4 bases at J, leaving 4 bases unmatched. The CDR3 loop is CSVSGLAVYEQYF. CDR3 nucleotides: TGCAGCGTTTCGGGACTAGCGGTTTACGAGCAGTACTTC.

The V and J genes are TRBV5-1 and TRBJ2-1; the match to TRBD1 covers 8 bases. The V and J ends lost 3 bases and 0 bases, in that order; junction bases with no gene match: 8. CDR3 size: 17 residues. The V gene's germline CDR1 is SGHRS and CDR2 YFSETQ. The CDR3 region has the DNA TGCGCCAGCAGCTCTCGGACAGGGTTTGGCTCCTACAATGAGCAGTTCTTC. It translates to CASSSRTGFGSYNEQFF.

The CDR3 sequence: CASSPLDYGGNTIYF. CDR3 in DNA: TGTGCCAGCAGTCCCCTCGACTATGGCGGAAACACCATATATTTT. The rearrangement joins TRBV6-6 to TRBJ1-3; D is unresolved. CDR1 and CDR2 from the germline V gene are MNHNY and SVGAGI (reference sequence). Trimming removed 5 bases at V and 4 bases at J, with 15 bases between. The length of the CDR3 is 15 residues.

This rearrangement joins TRBV30 to TRBJ2-2; D is possibly TRBD1 (6 bases). V lost 5 bases and J lost 5, with 15 bases in between. The CDR3 consists of 14 residues. Per germline, CDR1 GTSNPN and CDR2 SVGIG (reference sequence). The CDR3 spells CAWGTGIGTGELFF. As DNA, the CDR3 is TGTGCCTGGGGCACAGGGATTGGAACCGGGGAGCTGTTTTTT.

Points on this clonotype: One end of the junction fails to match germline, which may point to a read error. V usage is TRBV24-1 and J usage is TRBJ2-1; D may be TRBD1 (7 bases). This CDR3 is 11 amino acids long. Germline V lookup: CDR1 KGHDR, CDR2 SFDVKD. CDR3 sequence: CATSEAGQFSF. CDR3 nucleotide sequence: TGTGCCACCAGTGAGGCGGGACAGTTTTCCTTC.

The V and J genes are TRBV4-3 and TRBJ2-2; TRBD1 aligns across 7 bases. Germline V gene sequence: CDR1 LGHNA, CDR2 YSLEER. The ends lost 0 bases at V and 1 base at J; junction bases unmatched: 2. This CDR3 spans 16 amino acids. CDR3 protein: CASSQDRDRNTGELFF. In nucleotides, the CDR3 is TGCGCCAGCAGCCAAGACCGGGACAGGAACACCGGGGAGCTGTTTTTT.

This chain joins TRBV20-1 and TRBJ2-7, with D hard to call. V shed 0 bases and J shed 1 base, with 4 bases lying between them. The CDR3 runs 12 residues. Germline values: CDR1 DFQATT, CDR2 SNEGSKA (reference sequence). This CDR3 reads CSARDWSYEQYF. CDR3 nucleotide sequence: TGCAGTGCTAGAGATTGGTCCTACGAGCAGTACTTC.

The gene calls are TRBV18 and TRBJ2-1, with 16 nucleotides matching TRBD2. The CDR3 contains 18 residues. The germline V gene has CDR1 KGHSH and CDR2 LQKENI. J lost 2 bases, V lost 5 bases, and 6 bases had no gene match. CDR3 DNA sequence: TGTGCCAGCTCAGCCGGGACTAGCGGGAGGGCCCCCTACAATGAGCAGTTCTTC. This encodes CASSAGTSGRAPYNEQFF.

The rearrangement uses TRBV7-9 and TRBJ2-3; TRBD1 aligns across 7 bases. The V segment lost 5 bases and the J segment 4 bases; nucleotides outside the gene matches: 9. This CDR3 is 15 amino acids long. CDR1 is SEHNR, CDR2 FQNEAQ, per germline (reference sequence). The CDR3 loop is CASSPRQGMADTQYF. Here the CDR3 DNA reads TGTGCCAGCAGCCCGAGACAGGGCATGGCAGATACGCAGTATTTT.

The gene calls are TRBV27 and TRBJ2-4, with D perhaps matching TRBD1 (5 bases). Germline V gene sequence: CDR1 MNHEY, CDR2 SMNVEV (reference sequence). With 3 bases removed from V and 7 bases from J, the gap between germline ends came to 13 bases. CDR3 length: 14 amino acids. CDR3 DNA sequence: TGTGCCAGCAGTTTCGGACCAGGGTCCAACATTCAGTACTTC. This codes for CASSFGPGSNIQYF.

CDR3 DNA: TGCAGCGTTGACGCCGGGACAGGGTCCTACGAGCAGTACTTC. It is translated as CSVDAGTGSYEQYF. The chain recombines TRBV29-1 with TRBJ2-7; the match to TRBD1 covers 9 bases. CDR3 length equals 14 residues. Germline CDR1 SQVTM, CDR2 ANQGSEA. Trimming cost V 3 bases and J 1 base; bases outside gene matches: 4.

The chain links TRBV28 to TRBJ2-1, with TRBD1 identical over 9 bases. The CDR3 has 13 amino acids. The germline V gene has CDR1 MDHEN and CDR2 SYDVKM. V trimming: 3 bases; J trimming: 8 bases; junction bases outside the gene matches: 2. The CDR3 protein is CASSLGQGHEQFF. CDR3 DNA sequence: TGTGCCAGCAGTTTGGGACAGGGCCATGAGCAGTTCTTC.

V usage is TRBV7-9 and J usage is TRBJ1-4; D perhaps matches TRBD1 (5 bases). V lost 5 bases, J lost 5 bases, and 12 bases lay in between. This CDR3 has 14 amino acids. Germline-derived CDR1 and CDR2 are SEHNR and FQNEAQ (reference sequence). The CDR3 loop reads CASSNRDLNEKLFF. The CDR3 DNA reads TGTGCCAGCAGCAACCGGGACCTAAATGAAAAACTGTTTTTT.

V and J are TRBV7-9 and TRBJ2-3; D not certain. CDR1 and CDR2 (germline): SEHNR, FQNEAQ (reference sequence). This CDR3 spans 10 amino acids. V shed 9 bases and J shed 1 base, with 2 bases lying between them. The CDR3 DNA sequence: TGTGCCAGTTGCACAGATACGCAGTATTTT. Translating it yields CASCTDTQYF.

The J gene is TRBJ2-1, the V gene TRBV20-1, with 8 bases aligning to TRBD2. Germline loops: CDR1 DFQATT, CDR2 SNEGSKA (reference sequence). The CDR3 contains 13 residues. J was trimmed by 5 bases and V by 8 bases; bases with no gene match: 8. The CDR3 sequence is CSSRLATHNEQFF. The DNA for the CDR3 is TGCAGTTCAAGACTAGCGACACACAATGAGCAGTTCTTC.

V gene TRBV4-1 combines with J gene TRBJ1-6; 8 bases align to TRBD1. V lost 6 bases, J lost 8 bases, and 18 bases stayed unmatched. Germline loops: CDR1 MGHRA, CDR2 YSYEKL. The CDR3 consists of 18 residues. This chain's CDR3 is CASRPGTGPPYMDSPLHF. The CDR3 nucleotides are TGCGCCAGCAGACCCGGGACAGGCCCACCATACATGGATTCACCCCTCCACTTT.

This chain links TRBV13 with TRBJ2-5; 10 bases are a match to TRBD1. J lost 5 bases, V lost 0 bases, and 9 bases had no gene match. CDR3 length equals 17 residues. The germline V gene has CDR1 PRHDT and CDR2 FYEKMQ (reference sequence). CDR3 loop: CASSLGRGQGDRETQYF. The CDR3 DNA reads as TGTGCCAGCAGCTTAGGCCGTGGACAGGGGGACCGGGAGACCCAGTACTTC.

V is TRBV14 and J is TRBJ1-3; D gene uncertain. CDR1 SGHDN and CDR2 FVKESK come from the germline V gene. This CDR3 contains 16 residues. Trimming removed 1 base at V and 1 base at J, with 11 bases between. CDR3 DNA: TGTGCCAGCAGCCAAGGGTCCAGGAGGTCTGGAAACACCATATATTTT. This translates into CASSQGSRRSGNTIYF. The complete variable domain, with remaining parts taken from reference TRBV14 and TRBJ1-3, reads EAGVTQFPSHSVIEKGQTVTLRCDPISGHDNLYWYRRVMGKEIKFLLHFVKESKQDESGMPNNRFLAERTGGTYSTLKVQPAELEDSGVYFCASSQGSRRSGNTIYFGEGSWLTVV.

The chain carries TRBV24-1 and TRBJ2-1, with D uncertain. Trimming took off 3 bases at V and 4 bases at J, with 9 bases between the two ends. The CDR3 contains 14 residues. Per germline, CDR1 KGHDR and CDR2 SFDVKD. The CDR3 spells CATSDHGSYNEQFF. In DNA form, the CDR3 reads TGTGCCACCAGTGATCATGGCTCATACAATGAGCAGTTCTTC.

V usage is TRBV4-2 and J usage is TRBJ2-5; the D gene could be TRBD1 or TRBD2 (6 bases each). Germline V gene data show CDR1 as LGHNA and CDR2 as YNFKEQ. V lost 0 bases and J 5 bases, leaving 16 bases between the germline ends. The CDR3 runs 16 residues. The CDR3 sequence is CASSQEGGQIGETQYF. The CDR3 nucleotides read TGTGCCAGCAGCCAAGAAGGGGGGCAGATAGGGGAGACCCAGTACTTC.

The rearrangement links TRBV15 to TRBJ2-7; 8 nucleotides agree with TRBD2. This CDR3 region has 16 residues. J was trimmed by 3 bases and V by 5 bases; bases with no gene match: 12. Germline CDR1 LNHNV, CDR2 YYDKDF (reference sequence). CDR3 nucleotides: TGTGCCACCAGCGGGGATAGCGGGGCGGATTACTACGAGCAGTACTTC. It specifies CATSGDSGADYYEQYF.